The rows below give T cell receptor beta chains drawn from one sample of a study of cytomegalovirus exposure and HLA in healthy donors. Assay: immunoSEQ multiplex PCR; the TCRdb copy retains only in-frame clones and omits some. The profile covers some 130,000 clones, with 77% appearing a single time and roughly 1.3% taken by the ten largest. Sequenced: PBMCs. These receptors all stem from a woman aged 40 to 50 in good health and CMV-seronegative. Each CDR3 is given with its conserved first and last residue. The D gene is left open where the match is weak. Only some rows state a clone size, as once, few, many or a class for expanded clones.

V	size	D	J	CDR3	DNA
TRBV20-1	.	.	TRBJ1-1	CSATVNTEAFF	TGCAGTGCTACGGTTAACACTGAAGCTTTCTTT
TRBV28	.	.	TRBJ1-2	CASRRVHGYTF	TGTGCCAGCAGGAGAGTCCATGGCTACACCTTC
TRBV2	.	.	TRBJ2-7	CASSEPTVSYEQYF	TGTGCCAGCAGTGAACCAACAGTCTCCTACGAGCAGTACTTC
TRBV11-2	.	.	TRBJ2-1	CASSFFNEQFF	TGTGCCAGCAGCTTCTTCAATGAGCAGTTCTTC
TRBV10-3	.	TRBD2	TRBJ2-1	CAISDLAGGILSPFF	TGTGCCATCAGTGACCTAGCGGGGGGGATTCTGAGTCCGTTCTTC
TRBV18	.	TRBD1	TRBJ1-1	CASSPQQGSDTEAFF	TGTGCCAGCTCACCTCAACAGGGGTCCGACACTGAAGCTTTCTTT
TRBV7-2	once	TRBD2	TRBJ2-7	CASSLDSGGLTYEQYF	TGTGCCAGCAGCCTCGATAGCGGGGGCCTTACCTACGAGCAGTACTTC
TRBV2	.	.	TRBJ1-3	CASSVQFAGNTIYF	TGTGCCAGCAGTGTGCAGTTCGCTGGAAACACCATATATTTT
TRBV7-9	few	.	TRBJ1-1	CASSLDGPMNTEAFF	TGTGCCAGCAGCTTAGATGGCCCGATGAACACTGAAGCTTTCTTT
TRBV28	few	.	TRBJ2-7	CASSFFRTSSYEQYF	TGTGCCAGCAGTTTCTTCCGAACGAGCTCCTACGAGCAGTACTTC
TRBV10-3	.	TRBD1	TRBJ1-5	CATRSTGSRGNQPQHF	TGTGCCACCAGGTCGACAGGGAGTCGAGGCAATCAGCCCCAGCATTTT
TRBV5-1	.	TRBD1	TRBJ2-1	CASSPDPGGGEQFF	TGCGCCAGCAGCCCCGACCCAGGGGGCGGTGAGCAGTTCTTC
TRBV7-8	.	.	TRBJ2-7	CASSLALGPQGEQYF	TGTGCCAGCAGCTTAGCGCTTGGACCGCAGGGCGAGCAGTACTTC
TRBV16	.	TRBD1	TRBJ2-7	CASSQYDRGEQYF	TGTGCCAGCAGCCAATACGACAGGGGCGAGCAGTACTTC
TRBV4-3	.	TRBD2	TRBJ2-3	CASSQGSGGVVDTQYF	TGCGCCAGCAGCCAAGGTAGCGGGGGGGTCGTAGATACGCAGTATTTT
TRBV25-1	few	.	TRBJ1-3	CASSEEYPGNTIYF	TGTGCCAGCAGCGAGGAATACCCTGGAAACACCATATATTTT
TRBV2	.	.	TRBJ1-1	CASPTSQGSTEAFF	TGTGCCAGCCCGACGTCTCAGGGTTCCACTGAAGCTTTCTTT
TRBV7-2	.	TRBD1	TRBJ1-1	CASSSRTGWNTEAFF	TGTGCCAGCAGCTCGAGGACAGGGTGGAACACTGAAGCTTTCTTT
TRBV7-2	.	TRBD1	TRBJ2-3	CASSLRGQGAHDTQYF	TGTGCCAGCAGCCTCCGGGGACAGGGGGCGCATGATACGCAGTATTTT
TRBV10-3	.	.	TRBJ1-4	CAISGSGGTGGSNEKLFF	TGTGCCATCAGTGGCTCAGGAGGCACCGGCGGTTCTAATGAAAAACTGTTTTTT
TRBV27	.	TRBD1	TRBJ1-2	CASSSGTGSNYGYTF	TGTGCCAGCAGTTCCGGGACAGGGTCGAACTATGGCTACACCTTC
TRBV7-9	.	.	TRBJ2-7	CASSLGSGGSSYEQYF	TGTGCCAGCAGCCTCGGGTCTGGGGGGTCTTCCTACGAGCAGTACTTC
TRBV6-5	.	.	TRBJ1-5	CASRDTMRGNQPQHF	TGTGCAAGCCGGGACACCATGAGGGGCAATCAGCCCCAGCATTTT